This entry lists 10 T cell receptor beta chains sequenced from one sample in a study of blood T cell repertoires in COVID-19. TCRdb keeps only in-frame clones here, not all; method: immunoSEQ multiplex PCR. The sample lists about 420,000 clones; approximately 90% were seen once. Sequenced input: peripheral blood. The receptors originated from a young man with COVID-19, enrolled during active disease.

Concerning this clone: The sample has other DNA sequences that encode this CDR3 too. CDR3 sequence (DNA): TGTGCCAGTAGTATTCAGGGGAGGGAAGCAGATACGCAGTATTTT. Translating it yields CASSIQGREADTQYF. The chain combines TRBV19 with TRBJ2-3, with a weak D call TRBD2 (7 bases). The CDR3 is made up of 15 amino acids. Germline CDR1 reads LNHDA; CDR2 reads SQIVND (reference sequence). V was clipped by 3 bases and J by 4 bases, with 14 bases between them. Looking up the rest from reference TRBV19 and TRBJ2-3 gives the full variable domain: DGGITQSPKYLFRKEGQNVTLSCEQNLNHDAMYWYRQDPGQGLRLIYYSQIVNDFQKGDIAEGYSVSREKKESFPLTVTSAQKNPTAFYLCASSIQGREADTQYFGPGTRLTVL.

The V gene is TRBV6-4, the J gene TRBJ2-3; possible D gene TRBD2, 5 bases. The CDR3 loop spans 15 amino acids. Trimming pared 0 bases from V and 5 bases from J, leaving 12 bases between. The germline V gene encodes CDR1 MRHNA and CDR2 SNTAGT. The CDR3 DNA is TGTGCCAGCAGTGACTCGGAGGCAGGTGGAGATACGCAGTATTTT. Encoded protein: CASSDSEAGGDTQYF.

On this clone: The sample contains more than one DNA sequence encoding this CDR3. The chain carries TRBV19 and TRBJ2-7, with 9 nucleotides matching TRBD2. The CDR3 has 14 residues. With V trimmed by 3 bases and J by 2 bases, 2 bases remained unmatched. Germline-derived CDR1 and CDR2 are LNHDA and SQIVND (reference sequence). The CDR3 DNA is TGTGCCAGTAGTATGGCGGGGGGGACCTACGAGCAGTACTTC. It specifies CASSMAGGTYEQYF.

The chain carries TRBV11-3 and TRBJ2-5, with D unresolved. Trimming left V 8 bases short and J 5 bases short, with 9 bases between. CDR3 length: 11 residues. Germline CDR1 SGHNT, CDR2 YENEEA. The CDR3 protein is CASDSRETQYF. The CDR3 DNA sequence: TGTGCCAGCGATTCTAGGGAGACCCAGTACTTC.

V usage is TRBV9 and J usage is TRBJ1-2; perhaps TRBD1 as D (6 bases). Deletions cut 3 bases from V and 4 bases from J, with 16 bases between. This CDR3 comprises 15 residues. The germline gives CDR1 SGDLS, CDR2 YYNGEE. CDR3 DNA sequence: TGTGCCAGCAGCGCATCCGGGGTGGACAGCTATGGCTACACCTTC. Amino acids: CASSASGVDSYGYTF.

The CDR3 is CASSAGYGYTF. The CDR3 DNA reads as TGTGCCAGCAGCGCCGGGTATGGCTACACCTTC. V usage is TRBV6-6 and J usage is TRBJ1-2, with D uncertain. Trimming shortened V by 6 bases and J by 5 bases, and 7 bases separated the two germline ends. Germline V gives CDR1 MNHNY, CDR2 SVGAGI (reference sequence). This CDR3 is 11 amino acids long.

The rearrangement uses TRBV30 and TRBJ1-5; TRBD1 agrees at 7 bases. J gave up 1 base and V 2 bases, and 2 bases lay outside the gene matches. Per the germline V gene, CDR1 is GTSNPN and CDR2 is SVGIG (reference sequence). The CDR3 runs 14 residues. CDR3 loop: CAWSKGASNQPQHF. CDR3 sequence (DNA): TGTGCCTGGAGTAAGGGGGCCAGCAATCAGCCCCAGCATTTT.

The CDR3 coding sequence is TGTGCCAGTAGTGAACAGACAGGGACTAACTATGGCTACACCTTC. It codes for CASSEQTGTNYGYTF. The J gene is TRBJ1-2, the V gene TRBV19; 7 bases fit TRBD1. Per germline, CDR1 LNHDA and CDR2 SQIVND (reference sequence). The junction had 6 bases not matched to a gene; V was cut back by 5 bases and J by 0 bases. The CDR3 extends over 15 amino acids.

CDR3 sequence (DNA): TGTGCCAGCAGCCCGAGAAAGGGGACCGGGGAGCTGTTTTTT. This gives the protein CASSPRKGTGELFF. V and J are TRBV9 and TRBJ2-2; D might be TRBD1 (5 bases). Trimming cost V 4 bases and J 5 bases, with 12 bases left between them. Germline-derived CDR1 and CDR2 are SGDLS and YYNGEE. CDR3 length: 14 amino acids.

Concerning this clone: The junction differs from germline at one of its ends, possibly a read error. J is TRBJ1-2 and V is TRBV2, with TRBD1 as a possible D gene (6 bases). The germline CDR1 and CDR2 sequences are SNHLY and FYNNEI. This CDR3 has 14 amino acids. The CDR3 DNA sequence: TGTGCCAGCAGTGTGTACAGGGCAACCTATGGTTACACCTTC. Translating gives CASSVYRATYGYTF.